These T cell receptor beta chains were read from a single sample in a study of regulatory T cells in long-lasting Graves disease. From the multiplex PCR reads, TCRdb called clonotypes with MiXCR, one entry per CDR3 protein. The table includes 500,000 to 800,000 distinct CDR3 sequences, about 30% detected once. Material: peripheral blood mononuclear cells (PBMCs), obtained when the disease was refractory, from a patient treated with antithyroid drugs. Receptors were obtained from a female donor with Graves disease. The conserved cysteine and the conserved F or W are not part of the CDR3 here. Some rows mark clone size as missing; the rest say once, few, many or name a class of expanded clone.

clone_size v_call cdr3_aa
few TRBV6-1 ASSDTIMNTEAF
NA TRBV20-1 SALPPGQRGQPQH
few TRBV20-1 SAQDQNYGYT
many TRBV12-3/TRBV12-4 ASSFGPGYGYT
NA TRBV11-2 ASTRTSFVADTQY
NA TRBV10-3 AISESQGGAYEQY
many TRBV6-5 ASSYWLQAEQY
few TRBV20-1 SASSSFQLAGGAGENIQY
NA TRBV20-1 SARTGLAGAVYEQF
NA TRBV12-3/TRBV12-4 ASTLEGYGYT
NA TRBV7-3 ASSSGIQNIQY